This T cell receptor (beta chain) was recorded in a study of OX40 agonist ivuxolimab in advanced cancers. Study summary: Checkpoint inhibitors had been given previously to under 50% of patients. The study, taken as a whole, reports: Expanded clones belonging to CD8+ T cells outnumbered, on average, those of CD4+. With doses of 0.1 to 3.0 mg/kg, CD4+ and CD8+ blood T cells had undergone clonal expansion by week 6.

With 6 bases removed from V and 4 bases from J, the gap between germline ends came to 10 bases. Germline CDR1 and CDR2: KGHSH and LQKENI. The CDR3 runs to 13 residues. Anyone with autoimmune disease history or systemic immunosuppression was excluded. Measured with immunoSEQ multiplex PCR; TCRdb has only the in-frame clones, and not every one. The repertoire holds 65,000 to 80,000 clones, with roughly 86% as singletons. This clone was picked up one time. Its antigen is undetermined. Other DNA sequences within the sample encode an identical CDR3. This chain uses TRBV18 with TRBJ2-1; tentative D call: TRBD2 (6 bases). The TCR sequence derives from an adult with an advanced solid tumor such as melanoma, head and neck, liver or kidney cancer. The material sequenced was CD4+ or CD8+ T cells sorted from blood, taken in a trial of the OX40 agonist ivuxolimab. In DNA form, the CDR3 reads TGTGCCAGCTCGCCGGGACTTTACAATGAGCAGTTCTTC. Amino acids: CASSPGLYNEQFF.